Here is one TCR beta chain with its context. Its cognate antigen is unknown. PCR employed 60 Vbeta and 13 Jbeta primers. Some clones are missing from TCRdb's copy, which holds only in-frame ones; the method was immunoSEQ multiplex PCR. Here the sample spans about 130,000 clones, about 80% being singletons. J was trimmed by 5 bases and V by 4 bases; bases with no gene match: 4. The germline CDR1 and CDR2 sequences are MNHEY and SVGAGI. This CDR3 has 14 residues. This sample stems from a study of cytomegalovirus exposure and HLA in healthy donors. Whole-study results and caveats: Common viral pathogens seemed, in a later analysis, to connect with several of the most significant clusters. TCR association rates varied by HLA locus in a later analysis, with DRB1 highest and HLA-C lowest. Among TCR beta chains, those listed as cytomegalovirus-associated numbered over 150.

This rearrangement joins TRBV6-5 to TRBJ2-5; TRBD1 matches at 10 bases. Material for sequencing was PBMCs. The TCR comes from a woman aged 45-59 years in good health and CMV-seronegative. CDR3 residues: CASSSTGGWETQYF. In DNA form, the CDR3 reads TGTGCCAGCAGTTCGACAGGGGGCTGGGAGACCCAGTACTTC.